A selection of T cell receptor beta chains follows, all from one sample in a study of blood T cell repertoires in COVID-19. Some clones are missing from TCRdb's copy, which holds only in-frame ones; the method was immunoSEQ multiplex PCR. The sample shows roughly 150,000 clones, over 85% of them seen only once. The material sequenced was peripheral blood. The receptors originated from a woman between 55 and 75 years old with COVID-19, enrolled during active disease. Both conserved end residues are part of each CDR3. Fields, in order: V gene, D gene, CDR3 length, J gene, clone size, CDR3 DNA, CDR3 protein. A D gene is named only where the DNA matches it firmly. Not every row has a clone size; where given, it reads once, few, many or a size class.

V gene: TRBV6-5
D gene: -
CDR3 length: 13
J gene: TRBJ1-2
clone size: -
CDR3 DNA: TGTGCCAGCAGTTACTCGGGGGGTTATGGCTACACCTTC
CDR3 protein: CASSYSGGYGYTF

V gene: TRBV23-1
D gene: -
CDR3 length: 16
J gene: TRBJ2-3
clone size: -
CDR3 DNA: TGCGCCAGCAGTGCGCGGGGCACAGACAAGCCAGATACGCAGTATTTT
CDR3 protein: CASSARGTDKPDTQYF

V gene: TRBV7-2
D gene: -
CDR3 length: 15
J gene: TRBJ2-2
clone size: -
CDR3 DNA: TGTGCCAGCAGCTTATGGCGAGGGAACACCGGGGAGCTGTTTTTT
CDR3 protein: CASSLWRGNTGELFF

V gene: TRBV14
D gene: -
CDR3 length: 13
J gene: TRBJ1-3
clone size: -
CDR3 DNA: TGTGCCAGCACCGCGGACTCTGGAAACACCATATATTTT
CDR3 protein: CASTADSGNTIYF

V gene: TRBV19
D gene: TRBD1
CDR3 length: 16
J gene: TRBJ1-1
clone size: -
CDR3 DNA: TGTGCCAGTAGCAATAATATCGGACAGGTCGGGACTGAAGCTTTCTTT
CDR3 protein: CASSNNIGQVGTEAFF

V gene: TRBV7-9
D gene: -
CDR3 length: 15
J gene: TRBJ1-1
clone size: -
CDR3 DNA: TGTGCCAGCAGCGTATTAACTGGGCAGAACACTGAAGCTTTCTTT
CDR3 protein: CASSVLTGQNTEAFF

V gene: TRBV9
D gene: -
CDR3 length: 13
J gene: TRBJ1-2
clone size: -
CDR3 DNA: TGTGCCAGCAGCGGAGCGGGTTACTATGGCTACACCTTC
CDR3 protein: CASSGAGYYGYTF

V gene: TRBV6-5
D gene: -
CDR3 length: 13
J gene: TRBJ2-7
clone size: -
CDR3 DNA: TGTGCCAGCTCCCGAGGGCCCGCCACCGAGCAGTACTTC
CDR3 protein: CASSRGPATEQYF

V gene: TRBV19
D gene: -
CDR3 length: 13
J gene: TRBJ1-1
clone size: -
CDR3 DNA: TGTGCCAGTAGTCCCCCGGGAATCGTTGAAGCTTTCTTT
CDR3 protein: CASSPPGIVEAFF

V gene: TRBV14
D gene: -
CDR3 length: 13
J gene: TRBJ1-2
clone size: -
CDR3 DNA: TGTGCCAGCAGCCGACAGACAAACTATGGCTACACCTTC
CDR3 protein: CASSRQTNYGYTF

V gene: TRBV2
D gene: TRBD2
CDR3 length: 15
J gene: TRBJ2-1
clone size: -
CDR3 DNA: TGTGCCAGCAGGAAACACACCGGGGGGTACAATGAGCAGTTCTTC
CDR3 protein: CASRKHTGGYNEQFF

V gene: TRBV19
D gene: TRBD1
CDR3 length: 12
J gene: TRBJ1-1
clone size: once
CDR3 DNA: TGTGCCAGTAGTATAGGGGGACAGGGACCTTTCTTT
CDR3 protein: CASSIGGQGPFF

V gene: TRBV6-2/TRBV6-3
D gene: TRBD2
CDR3 length: 17
J gene: TRBJ2-7
clone size: once
CDR3 DNA: TGTGCCAGCAGTTCCCGAGGACTAGCGGGGGGCGGCTACGAGCAGTACTTC
CDR3 protein: CASSSRGLAGGGYEQYF

V gene: TRBV7-8
D gene: -
CDR3 length: 15
J gene: TRBJ1-2
clone size: -
CDR3 DNA: TGTGCCAGCAGCTTAGAAAGCCCCCTTCGCTATGGCTACACCTTC
CDR3 protein: CASSLESPLRYGYTF

V gene: TRBV27
D gene: -
CDR3 length: 18
J gene: TRBJ2-1
clone size: -
CDR3 DNA: TGTGCCACCACCCGTTCGGCCGGGACTTCTGGGGGGTACAATGAGCAGTTCTTC
CDR3 protein: CATTRSAGTSGGYNEQFF

V gene: TRBV5-4
D gene: -
CDR3 length: 14
J gene: TRBJ1-3
clone size: -
CDR3 DNA: TGTGCCAGCAGCTTACAGGGCTCTGGAAACACCATATATTTT
CDR3 protein: CASSLQGSGNTIYF

V gene: TRBV19
D gene: TRBD1
CDR3 length: 15
J gene: TRBJ1-5
clone size: -
CDR3 DNA: TGTGCCAGTAGTACCCAGACAGGGAGTAATCAGCCCCAGCATTTT
CDR3 protein: CASSTQTGSNQPQHF

V gene: TRBV9
D gene: -
CDR3 length: 18
J gene: TRBJ2-1
clone size: -
CDR3 DNA: TGTGCCAGCAGCCTTTCGTCTAGTCGGGTTCGATCCTACAATGAGCAGTTCTTC
CDR3 protein: CASSLSSSRVRSYNEQFF

V gene: TRBV12-5
D gene: TRBD2
CDR3 length: 17
J gene: TRBJ2-7
clone size: -
CDR3 DNA: TGTGCTAGTGGTTCCCGGACTAGCGGGGGGGCCGAGAACGAGCAGTACTTC
CDR3 protein: CASGSRTSGGAENEQYF

V gene: TRBV29-1
D gene: TRBD1
CDR3 length: 15
J gene: TRBJ2-3
clone size: once
CDR3 DNA: TGCAGCGTAGCCCAGACAGGGGCTTACACAGATACGCAGTATTTT
CDR3 protein: CSVAQTGAYTDTQYF

V gene: TRBV5-1
D gene: -
CDR3 length: 14
J gene: TRBJ2-3
clone size: -
CDR3 DNA: TGCGCCAGCAGCCGTCAGACTAGCACAGATACGCAGTATTTT
CDR3 protein: CASSRQTSTDTQYF

V gene: TRBV5-4
D gene: -
CDR3 length: 12
J gene: TRBJ1-2
clone size: once
CDR3 DNA: TGTGCCAGCAGCTTGGACAGACGCGGCTACACCTTC
CDR3 protein: CASSLDRRGYTF

V gene: TRBV11-3
D gene: -
CDR3 length: 13
J gene: TRBJ1-1
clone size: -
CDR3 DNA: TGTGCCAGCAGCTTTGCTTCGGGGTCTGAAGCTTTCTTT
CDR3 protein: CASSFASGSEAFF

V gene: TRBV18
D gene: -
CDR3 length: 13
J gene: TRBJ1-1
clone size: -
CDR3 DNA: TGTGCCAGCTCACCGCGGCTGGACACTGAAGCTTTCTTT
CDR3 protein: CASSPRLDTEAFF

V gene: TRBV5-4
D gene: -
CDR3 length: 15
J gene: TRBJ2-7
clone size: -
CDR3 DNA: TGTGCCAGCAGCTCACAGACCGGGACTCAATACGAGCAGTACTTC
CDR3 protein: CASSSQTGTQYEQYF

V gene: TRBV6-1
D gene: TRBD2
CDR3 length: 16
J gene: TRBJ2-3
clone size: once
CDR3 DNA: TGTGCCAGCAGTGAGAGCGGGGGGGCGGGGACAGATACGCAGTATTTT
CDR3 protein: CASSESGGAGTDTQYF

V gene: TRBV20-1
D gene: -
CDR3 length: 11
J gene: TRBJ1-2
clone size: -
CDR3 DNA: TGCAGTGGTTCCTTGGGGCCAGGCTACACCTTC
CDR3 protein: CSGSLGPGYTF

V gene: TRBV5-1
D gene: TRBD2
CDR3 length: 14
J gene: TRBJ2-5
clone size: -
CDR3 DNA: TGCGCCTCCCGAGGGACTAGCGGGGAGGAGACCCAGTACTTC
CDR3 protein: CASRGTSGEETQYF

V gene: TRBV5-1
D gene: TRBD1
CDR3 length: 18
J gene: TRBJ1-2
clone size: -
CDR3 DNA: TGCGCCAGCAGCCTAACCCCCAACAGGGGGTTATATAGTTATGGCTACACCTTC
CDR3 protein: CASSLTPNRGLYSYGYTF

V gene: TRBV6-5
D gene: TRBD1
CDR3 length: 13
J gene: TRBJ2-7
clone size: -
CDR3 DNA: TGTGCCAGCGACCCGGGACAGGGGGACGAGCAGTACTTC
CDR3 protein: CASDPGQGDEQYF

V gene: TRBV5-4
D gene: TRBD2
CDR3 length: 16
J gene: TRBJ2-7
clone size: -
CDR3 DNA: TGTGCCAGCAGCTTGGGGGCTAGCGGGGGGTCCTACGAGCAGTACTTC
CDR3 protein: CASSLGASGGSYEQYF

V gene: TRBV6-2/TRBV6-3
D gene: -
CDR3 length: 12
J gene: TRBJ1-6
clone size: -
CDR3 DNA: TGTGCCAGCAGTTACGGGCGCTCACCCCTCCACTTT
CDR3 protein: CASSYGRSPLHF

V gene: TRBV7-9
D gene: -
CDR3 length: 14
J gene: TRBJ2-7
clone size: -
CDR3 DNA: TGTGCCAGCAGCTTAGCGGGGGACACCTACGAGCAGTACTTC
CDR3 protein: CASSLAGDTYEQYF

V gene: TRBV4-2
D gene: -
CDR3 length: 18
J gene: TRBJ1-4
clone size: -
CDR3 DNA: TGTGCCAGCAGCCAAGAAAGCCGCTACGAGATTAGCGTCGAAAAACTGTTTTTT
CDR3 protein: CASSQESRYEISVEKLFF

V gene: TRBV3-1/TRBV3-2
D gene: TRBD1
CDR3 length: 14
J gene: TRBJ2-1
clone size: -
CDR3 DNA: TGTGCCAGCAGCCCCCGGACAGGGCGGAATGAGCAGTTCTTC
CDR3 protein: CASSPRTGRNEQFF

V gene: TRBV19
D gene: -
CDR3 length: 18
J gene: TRBJ1-5
clone size: -
CDR3 DNA: TGTGCCAGTAGTATGTTCTCCTTGACTGGACAGCGCAATCAGCCCCAGCATTTT
CDR3 protein: CASSMFSLTGQRNQPQHF

V gene: TRBV2
D gene: TRBD2
CDR3 length: 15
J gene: TRBJ2-1
clone size: -
CDR3 DNA: TGTGCCAGCAGTCTTAAGCGGGGGGGGTACAATGAGCAGTTCTTC
CDR3 protein: CASSLKRGGYNEQFF

V gene: TRBV2
D gene: TRBD1
CDR3 length: 15
J gene: TRBJ2-2
clone size: -
CDR3 DNA: TGTGCCAGCAGTGGGACAGGGGGTTACACCGGGGAGCTGTTTTTT
CDR3 protein: CASSGTGGYTGELFF

V gene: TRBV7-9
D gene: TRBD2
CDR3 length: 16
J gene: TRBJ2-5
clone size: -
CDR3 DNA: TGTGCCAGCAGCTTATTACTAGCGGGGGCTATTAAGACCCAGTACTTC
CDR3 protein: CASSLLLAGAIKTQYF

V gene: TRBV19
D gene: -
CDR3 length: 13
J gene: TRBJ1-5
clone size: -
CDR3 DNA: TGTGCCACCGCGACAACCAGCAATCAGCCCCAGCATTTT
CDR3 protein: CATATTSNQPQHF

V gene: TRBV12-3/TRBV12-4
D gene: TRBD1
CDR3 length: 13
J gene: TRBJ1-2
clone size: -
CDR3 DNA: TGTGCCAGCAGGAGACAGGGGGCGGATGGCTACACCTTC
CDR3 protein: CASRRQGADGYTF

V gene: TRBV5-1
D gene: TRBD1
CDR3 length: 16
J gene: TRBJ1-4
clone size: few
CDR3 DNA: TGCGCCAGCAGCTTGGCCCAACAGGGGGGTAATGAAAAACTGTTTTTT
CDR3 protein: CASSLAQQGGNEKLFF

V gene: TRBV5-5
D gene: TRBD1
CDR3 length: 14
J gene: TRBJ1-2
clone size: once
CDR3 DNA: TGTGCCAGCAGCCCCGGGGACAGTGGGTATGGCTACACCTTC
CDR3 protein: CASSPGDSGYGYTF